This T cell receptor (beta chain) was obtained from a study of shared clonotypes between healthy human individuals. A CD45RA+ naive subset and a CD45RA-negative memory subset were split from CD4+ cells. Over several immunoSEQ plates, each subset's genomic DNA was distributed in even portions. TCRdb keeps only in-frame clones here, not all; method: immunoSEQ multiplex PCR. This table has 2.3 million or so clones, 85% to 95% appearing once. Germline loops: CDR1 LNHDA, CDR2 SQIVND (reference sequence). There are 15 residues in the CDR3. The V end lost 0 bases, the J end lost 0 bases, and 8 bases lay between the germline ends.

This chain connects TRBV19 to TRBJ1-1; D remains unclear. The TCR sequence derives from a young man in good health. Some clones in this sample may be carry-over from other donors' samples. The sequenced sample was naive CD4+ T cells from PBMCs. The subset is: CD45RA+ positively selected. The CDR3 sequence: CASSIDTVMNTEAFF. The DNA of the CDR3 is TGTGCCAGTAGTATAGATACAGTCATGAACACTGAAGCTTTCTTT.